The 16 T cell receptor beta chains given below trace back to one sample, sequenced in a study of Tregs in tolerant kidney transplant recipients. Clones were sequenced by immunoSEQ multiplex PCR, and TCRdb holds only the in-frame ones, with some missing. The repertoire has 200,000 to 300,000 clones, about 86% of them found once; the top ten carry around 0.61%. Sequences were obtained from CD4+ T cells from blood. The receptors come from a human donor in good health.

This clone has more than one count but fewer than ten. In DNA, the CDR3 is TGCGCCAGCAGCCAAGGACAGCTCTATAGCAATCAGCCCCAGCATTTT. It is translated as CASSQGQLYSNQPQHF. The V and J genes are TRBV4-1 and TRBJ1-5, with a possible D match to TRBD1 (5 bases). The V end lost 1 base, the J end lost 0 bases, and 10 bases lay between the germline ends. The V gene's germline CDR1 is MGHRA and CDR2 YSYEKL. The CDR3 is 16 residues long.

The V and J genes are TRBV18 and TRBJ2-7; a possible D gene is TRBD2 (6 bases). The CDR3 contains 16 residues. Trimming removed 6 bases at V and 5 bases at J, with 23 bases between. Germline loops: CDR1 KGHSH, CDR2 LQKENI. The CDR3 loop reads CASSPGRGSSFNEQYF. The CDR3 coding sequence is TGTGCCAGCTCTCCAGGGCGGGGCTCCTCTTTTAACGAGCAGTACTTC.

J is TRBJ2-2 and V is TRBV21-1; TRBD1, the D gene given by the table, was not confirmed from the DNA. TRBV21-1 is noted as a pseudogene. This CDR3 comprises 17 residues. The CDR3 here is CASSTSPRTDNTGELFF. CDR3 sequence (DNA): TGTGCCAGCAGCACATCCCCGAGGACAGACAACACCGGGGAGCTGTTTTTT.

The genes are TRBV27 and TRBJ2-3; D perhaps matches TRBD2 (6 bases). The CDR3 runs to 16 residues. The V end lost 4 bases, the J end lost 7 bases, and 21 bases lay between the germline ends. Germline CDR1 reads MNHEY; CDR2 reads SMNVEV (reference sequence). The CDR3 DNA reads as TGTGCCAGCAGTTCGCAACTAGCTAAATCCCCGAATACGCAGTATTTT. It translates to CASSSQLAKSPNTQYF.

The gene calls are TRBV4-2 and TRBJ2-7, with 9 bases lining up with TRBD1. J was trimmed by 3 bases and V by 3 bases; bases with no gene match: 12. This CDR3 contains 17 residues. Germline V CDR1 and CDR2: LGHNA, YNFKEQ. The CDR3 sequence: CASSHHWEPGQGYEQYF. The CDR3 region has the DNA TGTGCCAGCAGCCATCACTGGGAGCCGGGACAGGGCTACGAGCAGTACTTC.

As regards this clone: The sample holds other DNA sequences that translate to the same CDR3. This rearrangement joins TRBV27 to TRBJ2-1; 9 nucleotides agree with TRBD2. V lost 2 bases to trimming and J lost 9 bases; unmatched junction nucleotides: 11. This CDR3 comprises 16 residues. Germline-derived CDR1 and CDR2 are MNHEY and SMNVEV (reference sequence). CDR3 sequence reads: CASSLGARGGWGEQFF. CDR3 coding DNA: TGTGCCAGCAGTTTAGGAGCGCGGGGGGGCTGGGGTGAGCAGTTCTTC.

This rearrangement joins TRBV6-5 to TRBJ2-3, with D perhaps matching TRBD2 (5 bases). The CDR3 sequence is 15 residues long. V lost 4 bases and J lost 2, with 13 bases in between. CDR1 is MNHEY, CDR2 SVGAGI, per germline. CDR3 region: CASSSASRFTDTQYF. In DNA, the CDR3 is TGTGCCAGCAGTTCTGCTAGCCGTTTCACAGATACGCAGTATTTT.

CDR3 sequence reads: CAISTSRETQYF. CDR3 nucleotides: TGTGCCATTTCGACTAGTAGGGAGACCCAGTACTTC. The J gene is TRBJ2-5, the V gene TRBV6-1, with D possibly matching TRBD2 (6 bases). V was pared by 10 bases and J by 5 bases, with 14 bases between. Germline values: CDR1 MNHNS, CDR2 SASEGT. This CDR3 contains 12 residues.

The genes are TRBV5-1 and TRBJ2-7; the match to TRBD2 covers 11 bases. Germline lookup yields CDR1 SGHRS and CDR2 YFSETQ. The CDR3 is 16 residues long. The V segment lost 4 bases and the J segment 2 bases; nucleotides outside the gene matches: 8. The CDR3 is CASSRTTSGDPYEQYF. As DNA, the CDR3 is TGCGCCAGCAGCCGAACGACTAGCGGGGACCCCTACGAGCAGTACTTC.

This clone was counted once. One end of the junction is discordant with germline, which a read error may explain. This sequence joins TRBV10-1 and TRBJ1-1; tentative D call: TRBD1 (5 bases). Germline V gene lookup returns CDR1 WNHNN and CDR2 SYGVQD (reference sequence). The CDR3 covers 14 residues. The CDR3 is CASSDGGVKTEAFF. The CDR3 DNA reads as TGCGCCAGCAGTGATGGGGGGGTGAAGACTGAAGCTTTCTTT.

The chain links TRBV9 to TRBJ1-3; D ambiguous. Germline CDR1 and CDR2: SGDLS and YYNGEE. This CDR3 spans 17 amino acids. Trimming removed 0 bases from V and 0 bases from J, with 13 bases in between. This CDR3 reads CASSVEGWPSSGNTIYF. CDR3 nucleotide sequence: TGTGCCAGCAGCGTAGAGGGCTGGCCGAGCTCTGGAAACACCATATATTTT.

This clone was seen more than once but under ten times. The chain couples TRBV4-2 to TRBJ1-2, with D perhaps matching TRBD1 (5 bases). Germline V CDR1 and CDR2: LGHNA, YNFKEQ. V was trimmed by 1 base and J by 2 bases, leaving 11 bases between them. The length of the CDR3 is 15 residues. The CDR3 loop is CASSQVNSGNYGYTF. The CDR3 bases are TGTGCCAGCAGCCAAGTTAATTCAGGGAACTATGGCTACACCTTC.

The V and J genes are TRBV10-1 and TRBJ2-1; possibly TRBD1 or TRBD2 for D (6 bases each). V was clipped by 1 base and J by 8 bases, with 15 bases between them. The germline CDR1 and CDR2 sequences are WNHNN and SYGVQD (reference sequence). The CDR3 runs 15 residues. CDR3 bases: TGCGCCAGCAGTGAGTGGGGGGCTCAACTCCATGAGCAGTTCTTC. Its protein is CASSEWGAQLHEQFF.

The V call is TRBV7-6, the J call TRBJ1-1, with no clear D. Germline V gene data show CDR1 as SGHVS and CDR2 as FNYEAQ. V was shortened by 3 bases and J by 0 bases, with 8 bases between the two germline ends. The CDR3 contains 14 residues. The CDR3 region has the DNA TGTGCCAGCAGCTTGAAAGCCTTGAACACTGAAGCTTTCTTT. Its translation: CASSLKALNTEAFF.

Here the CDR3 reads CASSLEVSSNYGYTF. For the CDR3, the DNA is TGTGCCAGCAGCCTGGAAGTGAGTTCTAACTATGGCTACACCTTC. The V call is TRBV4-2, the J call TRBJ1-2; D gene ambiguous. CDR1 and CDR2 from the germline V gene are LGHNA and YNFKEQ. V shed 4 bases and J shed 0 bases, with 12 bases lying between them. The length of the CDR3 is 15 residues.

V and J are TRBV10-3 and TRBJ1-2; TRBD1 matches at 8 bases. Per germline, CDR1 ENHRY and CDR2 SYGVKD. V dropped 8 bases and J dropped 2; count of bases not matched to a gene: 13. The CDR3 extends over 16 amino acids. The CDR3, as DNA: TGTGCCATCGGTTCGCCAGGACAGGGCCCAAACTATGGCTACACCTTC. Translating gives CAIGSPGQGPNYGYTF.